This T cell receptor beta chain was profiled in a study of blood T cell repertoires in COVID-19. V gave up 2 bases and J gave up 2 bases, with 10 bases separating them. The CDR3 sequence is 14 residues long. From germline, CDR1 is SGHKS and CDR2 YYEKEE (reference sequence). Libraries were prepared by immunoSEQ multiplex PCR; TCRdb keeps only in-frame clonotypes and omits some of them. The sample lists approximately 82,000 clones; 85% to 95% were seen once. The origin of this receptor is a woman between 55 and 75 years old with active COVID-19. V usage is TRBV5-5 and J usage is TRBJ1-2, with D unclear. What was sequenced was peripheral blood. CDR3 nucleotides: TGTGCCAGCAGCTTACCGGAGGAGAACTATGGCTACACCTTC. Amino acid sequence: CASSLPEENYGYTF.